This T cell receptor beta chain came from a study of T cell changes during pregnancy in multiple sclerosis. The data were produced by immunoSEQ multiplex PCR, yet TCRdb's version contains in-frame clones alone and is incomplete. The data contain tens of thousands of clones, 85% to 95% of them seen just once; the ten biggest clones take up approximately 0.2%. V was clipped by 5 bases and J by 4 bases; unmatched bases: 3. Looked up from germline, CDR1 is SGHTA and CDR2 is FQGTGA. This CDR3 has 14 amino acids. The sequence was collected from a female donor with multiple sclerosis, enrolled in a pregnancy study. The V call is TRBV7-3, the J call TRBJ2-5, with 11 bases lining up with TRBD2. The input for sequencing was CD4+ T cells from peripheral blood mononuclear cells, taken before pregnancy. Written as DNA, the CDR3 is TGTGCCAGCAGCGTAGCGGGAGGGGTAGAGACCCAGTACTTC. Its translation is CASSVAGGVETQYF.